These 29 T cell receptor beta chains were all obtained from the same sample, sequenced in a study of OX40 agonist ivuxolimab in advanced cancers. TCRdb's table, derived via immunoSEQ multiplex PCR, lists solely in-frame clones and lacks some. The table has about 79,000 clones, over 70% seen once. Material: CD4+ or CD8+ T cells sorted from blood, obtained in a trial of the OX40 agonist ivuxolimab. The receptor source for this set is an adult with an advanced solid tumor such as melanoma, head and neck, liver or kidney cancer.

The rearrangement links TRBV6-5 to TRBJ1-6, with D uncertain. Trimming took off 4 bases at V and 10 bases at J, with 14 bases between the two ends. This CDR3 has 14 amino acids. From germline, CDR1 is MNHEY and CDR2 SVGAGI. The CDR3 sequence is CASSFAITRSPLHF. The CDR3 bases are TGTGCCAGCAGTTTCGCTATTACGCGGTCACCCCTCCACTTT.

The chain joins TRBV4-1 to TRBJ1-5; 7 bases align to TRBD1. CDR1 MGHRA and CDR2 YSYEKL come from the germline V gene. Losses at the gene ends were 3 bases for V and 6 bases for J; bases not matched to a gene: 14. The CDR3 has 17 amino acids. The CDR3: CASSHRQGGGSAQPQHF. CDR3 sequence (DNA): TGCGCCAGCAGCCACAGACAGGGTGGGGGGAGCGCTCAGCCCCAGCATTTT.

This clone showed up just a few times. The rearrangement uses TRBV4-1 and TRBJ1-5; weak D call: TRBD1 (5 bases). The germline V and J ends were trimmed by 0 bases and 0 bases, with 9 bases remaining between them. CDR1 and CDR2 from the germline V gene are MGHRA and YSYEKL. CDR3 size: 16 residues. The CDR3 DNA sequence: TGCGCCAGCAGCCAAGAAGGACACCTTAGCAATCAGCCCCAGCATTTT. It translates to CASSQEGHLSNQPQHF.

V and J are TRBV5-1 and TRBJ2-1, with TRBD2 matching 8 bases. Looked up from germline, CDR1 is SGHRS and CDR2 is YFSETQ. The CDR3 extends over 16 amino acids. V lost 1 base, J lost 8 bases, and 11 bases stayed unmatched. DNA for the CDR3: TGCGCCAGCAGCTTGCTCGGGAGGGCCAATTATTATGAGCAGTTCTTC. Amino acid sequence: CASSLLGRANYYEQFF.

V and J are TRBV25-1 and TRBJ2-1, with D tentatively TRBD1 or TRBD2 (5 bases each). Trimming stripped 5 bases from V and 4 bases from J, with 12 bases between. Germline V gene lookup returns CDR1 MGHDK and CDR2 SYGVNS. The CDR3 has 14 amino acids. CDR3 bases: TGTGCCAGCAGTCCTGCCTGGGGGTACAATGAGCAGTTCTTC. Encoded protein: CASSPAWGYNEQFF.

This clone was observed once. The chain carries TRBV18 and TRBJ2-3; D perhaps matches TRBD2 (6 bases). This CDR3 is built from 15 residues. With 3 bases removed from V and 2 bases from J, the gap between germline ends came to 12 bases. CDR1 is KGHSH, CDR2 LQKENI, per germline. DNA of the CDR3: TGTGCCAGCTCACCGATGGGCGGGGACACAGATACGCAGTATTTT. It is translated as CASSPMGGDTDTQYF.

The rearrangement links TRBV21-1 to TRBJ2-2; the table's D call, TRBD1, was not checked against the DNA. TRBV21-1 is reported as a pseudogene. The CDR3 contains 15 residues. This CDR3 is CASSKGTGSGGELFF. The CDR3 coding sequence is TGTGCCAGCAGCAAAGGGACAGGGAGTGGCGGGGAGCTGTTTTTT.

This sequence joins TRBV7-2 and TRBJ2-5; possible D gene TRBD2, 6 bases. The end of the DNA is better explained by TRBJ2-7, so the J call may be wrong. CDR3 length equals 15 residues. Germline V CDR1 and CDR2: SGHTA, FQGNSA. The CDR3 DNA sequence: TGTGCCAGCAGCTTAGTATTCGGAGGGGAGAACGAGCAGTACTTC. Translation: CASSLVFGGENEQYF.

The chain recombines TRBV27 with TRBJ1-2, with TRBD1 matching over 9 bases. The CDR3 spans 15 residues. With V trimmed by 3 bases and J by 8 bases, 10 bases remained unmatched. The germline CDR1 and CDR2 sequences are MNHEY and SMNVEV (reference sequence). Written as DNA, the CDR3 is TGTGCCAGCAGTTTGTCAGGGACAGGGAGGGGAGGCTACACCTTC. It yields the protein CASSLSGTGRGGYTF.

The V and J genes are TRBV6-1 and TRBJ1-5; D is possibly TRBD1 (5 bases). CDR3 length equals 16 residues. Germline CDR1 reads MNHNS; CDR2 reads SASEGT. Trimming stripped 2 bases from V and 2 bases from J, with 13 bases between. CDR3 residues: CASSERRGMGNQPQHF. The CDR3 DNA sequence: TGTGCCAGCAGTGAACGAAGGGGAATGGGCAATCAGCCCCAGCATTTT.

The CDR3 loop is CASSPGFGTLIPEQYF. For the CDR3, the DNA is TGTGCCAGCAGCCCGGGATTCGGGACACTGATCCCCGAGCAGTACTTC. This chain joins TRBV9 and TRBJ2-7; a possible D gene is TRBD1 (6 bases). The CDR3 consists of 16 residues. The V gene's germline CDR1 is SGDLS and CDR2 YYNGEE. V shed 4 bases and J shed 6 bases, with 23 bases lying between them.

CDR3 nucleotides: TGTGCCAGCAGCGACAGGGGAATAGGTGAAAAACTGTTTTTT. Translation: CASSDRGIGEKLFF. V is TRBV5-4 and J is TRBJ1-4, with 8 bases identical to TRBD1. The germline V gene has CDR1 SGHNT and CDR2 YYREEE (reference sequence). The CDR3 spans 14 residues. Trimming cost V 4 bases and J 7 bases; bases outside gene matches: 6.

The rearrangement joins TRBV6-5 to TRBJ2-7; weak D call: TRBD1 (5 bases). The CDR3 length is 15 residues. Trimming cost V 0 bases and J 1 base, with 10 bases left between them. Germline CDR1 is MNHEY and CDR2 is SVGAGI. Here the CDR3 reads CASSYSEGESYEQYF. The CDR3 nucleotides are TGTGCCAGCAGTTACTCTGAAGGGGAATCCTACGAGCAGTACTTC.

This clone was seen a few times. The chain uses TRBV5-1 and TRBJ2-3; D remains unclear. CDR1 SGHRS and CDR2 YFSETQ come from the germline V gene. CDR3 length: 13 residues. V gave up 0 bases and J gave up 2 bases, with 4 bases separating them. The CDR3 DNA sequence: TGCGCCAGCAGCTTGGAGATCACAGATACGCAGTATTTT. It yields the protein CASSLEITDTQYF.

CDR3 bases: TGTGCCAGCAGTTTGCCGGGACTAGCGGGGACAGATACGCAGTATTTT. Its protein product is CASSLPGLAGTDTQYF. This chain uses TRBV27 with TRBJ2-3; 13 bases line up with TRBD2. CDR1 MNHEY and CDR2 SMNVEV come from the germline V gene (reference sequence). The V segment lost 3 bases and the J segment 3 bases; nucleotides outside the gene matches: 3. There are 16 residues in the CDR3.

The chain carries TRBV5-8 and TRBJ2-7; D is unclear. The CDR3 has 12 amino acids. The V gene lost 6 bases and the J gene lost 11 bases, with 18 bases spanning the gap. Germline V gives CDR1 SGHTS, CDR2 YDEGEE. CDR3 residues: CASTYDSSVEYF. The CDR3 DNA sequence: TGTGCCAGCACCTACGACTCCTCGGTGGAGTACTTC.

This clone was seen only once. V usage is TRBV7-6 and J usage is TRBJ2-2; 8 bases match TRBD2. V shed 5 bases and J 2 bases; nucleotides not matched to a gene: 7. This CDR3 contains 16 residues. CDR1 is SGHVS and CDR2 is FNYEAQ in the germline V gene. CDR3 nucleotides: TGTGCCAGCAGCGGTCGGACTAGCCATAACACCGGGGAGCTGTTTTTT. Its translation is CASSGRTSHNTGELFF. Supplemented by reference TRBV7-6 and TRBJ2-2, the full variable domain reads GAGVSQSPRYKVTKRGQDVALRCDPISGHVSLYWYRQALGQGPEFLTYFNYEAQQDKSGLPNDRFSAERPEGSISTLTIQRTEQRDSAMYRCASSGRTSHNTGELFFGEGSRLTVL.

V is TRBV5-1 and J is TRBJ2-2; 8 bases are a match to TRBD1. In germline, CDR1 is SGHRS, CDR2 YFSETQ. The ends lost 4 bases at V and 6 bases at J; junction bases unmatched: 11. The CDR3 contains 16 residues. The CDR3 coding sequence is TGCGCCAGCAGCCCCCGACAGGGGTTTGGCTCCGGGGAGCTGTTTTTT. Its protein is CASSPRQGFGSGELFF.

This clone was picked up a small number of times. The chain has TRBV29-1 and TRBJ1-1; D gene uncertain. Trimming shortened V by 6 bases and J by 4 bases, and 12 bases separated the two germline ends. CDR1 and CDR2 from the germline V gene are SQVTM and ANQGSEA. The CDR3 loop spans 12 amino acids. CDR3 coding DNA: TGCAGCGTGGGGTTTCATCCCACTGAAGCTTTCTTT. This encodes CSVGFHPTEAFF.

This chain uses TRBV19 with TRBJ1-5; D is unresolved. V was shortened by 6 bases and J by 0 bases, with 15 bases between the two germline ends. This CDR3 comprises 16 residues. Per germline, CDR1 LNHDA and CDR2 SQIVND (reference sequence). The CDR3 loop reads CASSPGGHHSNQPQHF. For the CDR3, the DNA is TGTGCCAGTAGCCCCGGCGGCCACCATAGCAATCAGCCCCAGCATTTT.

This clone has more than one count but fewer than ten. The chain recombines TRBV14 with TRBJ1-1; the D is unclear. Germline assignment: CDR1 SGHDN and CDR2 FVKESK. Trimming left V 0 bases short and J 1 base short, with 3 bases between. The CDR3 has 13 amino acids. CDR3 protein: CASSQDRNTEAFF. CDR3 bases: TGTGCCAGCAGCCAAGACAGGAACACTGAAGCTTTCTTT.

The chain combines TRBV9 with TRBJ1-2, with 11 nucleotides matching TRBD1. Germline CDR1 SGDLS, CDR2 YYNGEE. With V trimmed by 3 bases and J by 4 bases, 8 bases remained unmatched. This CDR3 contains 16 residues. CDR3 in DNA: TGTGCCAGCAGCGCGACGGGGACAGGGGGGTTCTATGGCTACACCTTC. As protein: CASSATGTGGFYGYTF.

The V call is TRBV6-5, the J call TRBJ1-2, with D tentatively TRBD1 (6 bases). Germline CDR1 is MNHEY and CDR2 is SVGAGI. The V gene lost 5 bases and the J gene lost 4 bases, with 14 bases spanning the gap. CDR3 length: 14 residues. The CDR3 nucleotides read TGTGCCAGCAGTCAGGGGACAACTCTCTATGGCTACACCTTC. As protein: CASSQGTTLYGYTF.

This clone was recorded once. V and J are TRBV6-6 and TRBJ1-2; D remains unclear. The CDR3 runs 13 residues. Per germline, CDR1 MNHNY and CDR2 SVGAGI (reference sequence). The V gene lost 8 bases and the J gene lost 8 bases, with 18 bases spanning the gap. The CDR3 nucleotides are TGTGCCAGCCCGATGGAGGGTCCGTTGGGCTACACCTTC. It encodes CASPMEGPLGYTF.

The chain joins TRBV18 to TRBJ2-7; unclear D gene. CDR1 KGHSH and CDR2 LQKENI come from the germline V gene. Trimming left V 0 bases short and J 3 bases short, with 18 bases between. This CDR3 comprises 17 residues. The CDR3 is CASSPPLAPLLSYEQYF. DNA for the CDR3: TGTGCCAGCTCACCACCCCTCGCGCCCCTGCTCAGCTACGAGCAGTACTTC.

The V gene is TRBV10-3, the J gene TRBJ1-6; D ambiguous. CDR1 ENHRY and CDR2 SYGVKD come from the germline V gene. The V end was cut by 7 bases, the J end by 6 bases, with 13 bases between. CDR3 size: 14 residues. The CDR3 spells CAIKISGLNSPLHF. CDR3 nucleotides: TGTGCCATCAAGATCTCGGGCCTTAATTCACCCCTCCACTTT.

The chain couples TRBV29-1 to TRBJ1-1; weak D call: TRBD1 (6 bases). From germline, CDR1 is SQVTM and CDR2 ANQGSEA. Trimming removed 1 base at V and 1 base at J, with 7 bases between. The CDR3 contains 13 residues. The chain's CDR3 is CSVEGQENTEAFF. The CDR3, as DNA: TGCAGCGTTGAAGGACAGGAGAACACTGAAGCTTTCTTT.

The rearrangement joins TRBV4-1 to TRBJ1-1; D gene unclear. CDR3 length: 15 residues. The germline gives CDR1 MGHRA, CDR2 YSYEKL. V lost 4 bases to trimming and J lost 3 bases, with 15 bases between them. CDR3 protein: CASSPSPRHDTEAFF. CDR3 sequence (DNA): TGCGCCAGCAGCCCCTCCCCTCGACACGACACTGAAGCTTTCTTT.

This clone was counted only a few times. The V call is TRBV21-1, the J call TRBJ2-7; TRBD2 is taken as the D call from the table, unchecked against the DNA. TRBV21-1 is labeled a pseudogene. The CDR3 consists of 14 residues. CDR3 coding DNA: TGTGCCAGCAGCCGAAGGACTAGCGGATACGAGCAGTACTTC. This sequence encodes CASSRRTSGYEQYF.